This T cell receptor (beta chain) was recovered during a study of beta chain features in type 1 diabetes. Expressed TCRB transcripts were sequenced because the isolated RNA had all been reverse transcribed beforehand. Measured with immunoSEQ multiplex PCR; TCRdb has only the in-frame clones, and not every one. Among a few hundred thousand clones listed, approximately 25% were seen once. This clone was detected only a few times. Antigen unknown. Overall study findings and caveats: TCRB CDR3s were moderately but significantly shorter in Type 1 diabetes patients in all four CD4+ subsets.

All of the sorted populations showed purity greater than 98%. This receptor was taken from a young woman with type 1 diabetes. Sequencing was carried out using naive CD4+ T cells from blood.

This CDR3 reads CATSRDPSGDYEQYF. DNA of the CDR3: TGTGCCACCAGCAGAGATCCTAGCGGAGATTACGAGCAGTACTTC. The chain is built from TRBV15 and TRBJ2-7, with 7 bases that match TRBD2. The V gene end was trimmed by 0 bases and the J gene end by 4 bases; junction bases not matched to a gene: 6. Looked up from germline, CDR1 is LNHNV and CDR2 is YYDKDF (reference sequence). The CDR3 consists of 15 residues.